Detailed here is one T cell receptor (beta chain). Germline values: CDR1 SGHAT, CDR2 FQNNGV. The V and J ends lost 5 bases and 1 base respectively, with 11 bases between them. The CDR3 is 14 residues long. This specimen comes from a study of blood T cell repertoires in COVID-19. Libraries were prepared by immunoSEQ multiplex PCR; TCRdb keeps only in-frame clonotypes and omits some of them. Of about 170,000 clones listed, about 87% were seen once; the top ten hold roughly 24%. The rearrangement joins TRBV11-2 to TRBJ1-1; D may be TRBD1 (5 bases). The clonotype originates from a man aged 55-75 years with acute or convalescent COVID-19. The source material was peripheral blood. Written as DNA, the CDR3 is TGTGCCAGCAGCCCGGGACTGACGAACACTGAAGCTTTCTTT. As protein: CASSPGLTNTEAFF.